These 18 T cell receptor beta chains share one sample of origin, sequenced in a study of control samples from healthy donors and cancer patients. Data came from immunoSEQ multiplex PCR; TCRdb stores just in-frame clones and leaves some out. This sample yields a few hundred thousand clones, of which more than 80% are seen a single time; roughly 6.4% belongs to the top ten. The sequencing input was PBMCs. All receptors come from a middle-aged man with head and neck cancer.

The V and J genes are TRBV27 and TRBJ2-1; 7 nucleotides line up with TRBD1. The CDR3 loop spans 12 amino acids. V lost 5 bases, J lost 7 bases, and 2 bases stayed unmatched. CDR1 and CDR2 (germline): MNHEY, SMNVEV (reference sequence). CDR3 protein: CASSVRGNEQFF. The CDR3, as DNA: TGTGCCAGCAGTGTCAGGGGGAATGAGCAGTTCTTC.

In its sample, this clone was seen a few times. The gene calls are TRBV5-5 and TRBJ2-7; TRBD1 matches 8 bases. The CDR3 is 14 residues long. Germline trimming cut 3 bases from V and 6 bases from J; bases unmatched to any gene: 8. Germline V gene sequence: CDR1 SGHKS, CDR2 YYEKEE (reference sequence). Written as DNA, the CDR3 is TGTGCCAGCAGCTCCCAGGGGGCGCCCTCCGAGCAGTACTTC. This codes for CASSSQGAPSEQYF.

CDR3 bases: TGTGCCAGCAGCTTAAACGGCGGGGGCGTCGGAGTGGGGAACACCATATATTTT. As protein: CASSLNGGGVGVGNTIYF. The rearrangement joins TRBV7-3 to TRBJ1-3; D possibly corresponds to TRBD1 (6 bases). The CDR3 consists of 18 residues. V dropped 1 base and J dropped 7 bases, with 23 bases sitting between them. Germline V gives CDR1 SGHTA, CDR2 FQGTGA.

This clone was picked up one time. Other DNA sequences of this sample code for an identical CDR3. J is TRBJ2-7 and V is TRBV30; a weak D match, TRBD1 (5 bases). Germline lookup yields CDR1 GTSNPN and CDR2 SVGIG (reference sequence). The CDR3 loop spans 12 amino acids. The V end was cut by 3 bases, the J end by 3 bases, with 9 bases between. CDR3 coding DNA: TGTGCCTGGAGCGAGCAGGGCTACGAGCAGTACTTC. This translates into CAWSEQGYEQYF. Based on the CDR3 plus reference TRBV30 and TRBJ2-7, the full variable domain is SQTIHQWPATLVQPVGSPLSLECTVEGTSNPNLYWYRQAAGRGLQLLFYSVGIGQISSEVPQNLSASRPQDRQFILSSKKLLLSDSGFYLCAWSEQGYEQYFGPGTRLTVT.

V is TRBV27 and J is TRBJ2-7; TRBD1 matches 8 bases. The V segment lost 6 bases and the J segment 6 bases; nucleotides outside the gene matches: 4. The CDR3 has 12 residues. The germline V gene encodes CDR1 MNHEY and CDR2 SMNVEV (reference sequence). The DNA of the CDR3 is TGTGCCAGCAGCCGGACAGGGACCGAGCAGTACTTC. Translating it yields CASSRTGTEQYF.

The CDR3 DNA reads as TGCGCCAGCAGCCCTTGGACAGGGGGGTACGAGCAGTACTTC. Its translation: CASSPWTGGYEQYF. The chain uses TRBV4-3 and TRBJ2-7; TRBD1 aligns across 10 bases. This CDR3 has 14 residues. The trim removed 4 bases at V and 4 bases at J, leaving 4 bases unmatched. Per the germline V gene, CDR1 is LGHNA and CDR2 is YSLEER.

The chain uses TRBV19 and TRBJ1-1, with D possibly matching TRBD1 (5 bases). The CDR3 is made up of 14 amino acids. Trimming pared 5 bases from V and 0 bases from J, leaving 10 bases between. CDR1 and CDR2 from the germline V gene are LNHDA and SQIVND (reference sequence). This CDR3 reads CASSPRQMNTEAFF. The CDR3, as DNA: TGTGCCAGTAGTCCCCGACAGATGAACACTGAAGCTTTCTTT. Filled out from reference TRBV19 and TRBJ1-1, the complete variable domain reads DGGITQSPKYLFRKEGQNVTLSCEQNLNHDAMYWYRQDPGQGLRLIYYSQIVNDFQKGDIAEGYSVSREKKESFPLTVTSAQKNPTAFYLCASSPRQMNTEAFFGQGTRLTVV.

This rearrangement joins TRBV7-2 to TRBJ1-2, with D possibly being TRBD1 (6 bases). This CDR3 spans 13 amino acids. Trimming shortened V by 5 bases and J by 3 bases, and 10 bases separated the two germline ends. Germline V gene lookup returns CDR1 SGHTA and CDR2 FQGNSA. The CDR3 is CASSPDSYYGYTF. Written as DNA, the CDR3 is TGTGCCAGCAGCCCGGACAGCTACTATGGCTACACCTTC.

V and J are TRBV28 and TRBJ1-5, with a tentative D call TRBD1 (5 bases). Trimming stripped 6 bases from V and 5 bases from J, with 14 bases between. Germline V gives CDR1 MDHEN, CDR2 SYDVKM. The CDR3 totals 14 residues. The CDR3 here is CASSSLGGHQPQHF. The CDR3 region has the DNA TGTGCCAGCAGCAGTTTGGGGGGACATCAGCCCCAGCATTTT.

The chain carries TRBV19 and TRBJ1-1, with D unresolved. Germline loops: CDR1 LNHDA, CDR2 SQIVND (reference sequence). Trimming shortened V by 6 bases and J by 2 bases, and 10 bases separated the two germline ends. CDR3 size: 13 residues. In DNA, the CDR3 is TGTGCCAGTAGCCTCAGGACTAACACTGAAGCTTTCTTT. Protein product: CASSLRTNTEAFF.

Notes on this clone: One end of the junction does not line up with germline, which may come from a read error. The genes are TRBV7-8 and TRBJ1-1; TRBD1 matches at 8 bases. Looked up from germline, CDR1 is SGHVS and CDR2 is FQNEAQ. The CDR3 has 13 residues. CDR3 in DNA: TGTGCCGGCAGATTACAGGGGGTAACTGAAGCTTTCTTT. It is translated as CAGRLQGVTEAFF.

This chain uses TRBV27 with TRBJ2-7; possibly TRBD1 for D (6 bases). The CDR3 covers 16 residues. In germline, CDR1 is MNHEY, CDR2 SMNVEV (reference sequence). V was cut by 6 bases and J by 2 bases, with 20 bases left in between. CDR3 nucleotide sequence: TGTGCCAGCAGCCGGTTACCAGGGGACCGAACCTACGAGCAGTACTTC. Translation: CASSRLPGDRTYEQYF.

This clone was recorded only once. The sample carries other DNA sequences with the same CDR3. The V and J genes are TRBV9 and TRBJ1-6; a weak D match, TRBD1 (5 bases). V lost 0 bases to trimming and J lost 4 bases, with 8 bases between them. The CDR3 runs 15 residues. CDR1 and CDR2 (germline): SGDLS, YYNGEE. Written as DNA, the CDR3 is TGTGCCAGCAGCGTAGGACAGAGTTATAATTCACCCCTCCACTTT. Its translation: CASSVGQSYNSPLHF.

The chain employs TRBV19 and TRBJ2-7; D is undetermined. The CDR3 totals 14 residues. CDR1 and CDR2 (germline): LNHDA, SQIVND (reference sequence). V gave up 3 bases and J gave up 1 base, with 10 bases separating them. DNA of the CDR3: TGTGCCAGTAGTATTCGAGAAGGATCCTACGAGCAGTACTTC. It is translated as CASSIREGSYEQYF.

As regards this clone: Mismatch with germline at one junction end may stem from a read error. The rearrangement joins TRBV7-6 to TRBJ2-7; TRBD1 agrees at 7 bases. Per germline, CDR1 SGHVS and CDR2 FNYEAQ. The CDR3 length is 12 residues. As DNA, the CDR3 is TGTGCCAGCAGCCAGCCCGGACAGGTGTTTGACTTC. Encoded protein: CASSQPGQVFDF. Filled out from reference TRBV7-6 and TRBJ2-7, the complete variable domain reads GAGVSQSPRYKVTKRGQDVALRCDPISGHVSLYWYRQALGQGPEFLTYFNYEAQQDKSGLPNDRFSAERPEGSISTLTIQRTEQRDSAMYRCASSQPGQVFDFGPGTRLTVT.

The chain links TRBV13 to TRBJ1-2; 12 nucleotides line up with TRBD1. V trimming: 4 bases; J trimming: 5 bases; junction bases outside the gene matches: 2. From germline, CDR1 is PRHDT and CDR2 FYEKMQ (reference sequence). The CDR3 length is 14 residues. The CDR3 reads CASSSGQGAYGYTF. As DNA, the CDR3 is TGTGCCAGCAGCTCGGGACAGGGGGCGTATGGCTACACCTTC.

V and J are TRBV12-5 and TRBJ2-2; the match to TRBD2 covers 14 bases. The ends lost 6 bases at V and 1 base at J; junction bases unmatched: 4. The CDR3 covers 17 residues. Per germline, CDR1 LGHNT and CDR2 FRNRAP. As DNA, the CDR3 is TGTGCTAGTGGGTCCGGGACTAGCGGGAGGAACACCGGGGAGCTGTTTTTT. This gives the protein CASGSGTSGRNTGELFF.

This sequence joins TRBV4-3 and TRBJ2-3; 9 bases are shared with TRBD1. V lost 5 bases, J lost 1 base, and 4 bases stayed unmatched. From germline, CDR1 is LGHNA and CDR2 YSLEER. The CDR3 contains 15 residues. CDR3 protein: CASSGGQGRTDTQYF. CDR3 DNA: TGCGCCAGCAGCGGAGGACAGGGGCGCACAGATACGCAGTATTTT.